What follows are 7 T cell receptor beta chains derived from one specimen sequenced in a study of blood T cells in healthy people across ages. Primers used in a second PCR of about 7 to 12 cycles were a sample-barcoded 5' primer and a J-beta primer mix. TCRdb independently ran MiXCR on the 5' RACE reads; one entry per CDR3 protein. The data hold roughly 1.5 million distinct CDR3 sequences, with about 45% observed a single time. The sequencing input was blood. The receptors here all came from a woman younger than 30 in good health.

Only a few counts were recorded for this clonotype. The chain recombines TRBV5-1 with TRBJ2-4, with 7 positions matching TRBD1. V dropped 3 bases and J dropped 7; count of bases not matched to a gene: 13. This CDR3 is 16 amino acids long. Germline V CDR1 and CDR2: SGHRS, YFSETQ. The CDR3 DNA reads as TGCGCCAGCAGCTATGTTCCGGGACAGAGGTTGAACATTCAGTACTTC. Translated, it gives CASSYVPGQRLNIQYF.

The chain has TRBV20-1 and TRBJ2-3; D is ambiguous. The CDR3 totals 13 residues. Trimming took 8 bases from V and 3 from J, leaving 15 bases between them. Germline CDR1 DFQATT, CDR2 SNEGSKA (reference sequence). Written as DNA, the CDR3 is TGCAGTCGGACCTTTTCGCGTACAGATACGCAGTATTTT. This gives the protein CSRTFSRTDTQYF.

This clonotype was found a few times. The chain has TRBV4-1 and TRBJ2-3; D ambiguous. Per germline, CDR1 MGHRA and CDR2 YSYEKL. The CDR3 is made up of 17 amino acids. The V and J ends lost 2 bases and 2 bases respectively, with 17 bases between them. The CDR3 region has the DNA TGCGCCAGCAGCCAAATTGTAGGAACGGGCTTCACAGATACGCAGTATTTT. Its translation is CASSQIVGTGFTDTQYF.

This clonotype occurred a few times. V is TRBV27 and J is TRBJ2-2, with D unclear. Trimming took 5 bases from V and 1 from J, leaving 11 bases between them. The germline CDR1 and CDR2 sequences are MNHEY and SMNVEV (reference sequence). The CDR3 totals 15 residues. The CDR3 DNA reads as TGTGCCAGCAGTCGATTATCACAGAACACCGGGGAGCTGTTTTTT. This codes for CASSRLSQNTGELFF.

This clonotype was seen a few times. This chain links TRBV18 with TRBJ1-6; TRBD1 might be the D (5 bases). V lost 7 bases and J 2 bases, leaving 9 bases between the germline ends. CDR1 and CDR2 from the germline V gene are KGHSH and LQKENI. The CDR3 totals 14 residues. The chain's CDR3 is CASFQGTYNSPLHF. The CDR3 DNA is TGTGCCAGCTTCCAGGGCACCTATAATTCACCCCTCCACTTT.

The table lists this clonotype with a count of one. The chain joins TRBV7-9 to TRBJ2-7, with TRBD2 matching 9 bases. TRBJ2-5 matches the DNA end more closely, so the J call is doubtful. The CDR3 runs 15 residues. Germline V gene sequence: CDR1 SEHNR, CDR2 FQNEAQ (reference sequence). Here the CDR3 DNA reads TGTGCCAGCAGCCCAAGGACTAGCGTTCTGGAGACCCAGTACTTC. As protein: CASSPRTSVLETQYF.

This clonotype was counted a few times. The CDR3 protein is CASSSVLALTYEQYF. CDR3 in DNA: TGTGCCAGCAGTTCTGTACTAGCGCTGACCTACGAGCAGTACTTC. This chain joins TRBV28 and TRBJ2-7; TRBD2 matches 7 bases. CDR1 and CDR2 (germline): MDHEN, SYDVKM. The junction had 8 bases not matched to a gene; V was cut back by 4 bases and J by 2 bases. The CDR3 length is 15 residues.